A selection of T cell receptor beta chains follows, all from one sample in a study of blood T cell repertoires in COVID-19. TCRdb keeps only in-frame clones here, not all; method: immunoSEQ multiplex PCR. The repertoire includes 250,000 to 400,000 clones, approximately 81% of them detected once, and 1.5% to 2% sits in the top ten. The sample taken for sequencing was PBMCs or T cells enriched from blood (not recorded which). Every receptor here comes from a woman aged 25 to 45 who had been exposed to COVID-19. Both conserved end residues are trimmed from each CDR3.

V: TRBV7-2; J: TRBJ2-1; CDR3: ASSPRTTPGDEQF
V: TRBV23-1; J: TRBJ2-7; CDR3: ASDQLIGDRIFYEQY
V: TRBV28; J: TRBJ2-5; CDR3: ASRFDEAQETQY
V: TRBV3-1/TRBV3-2; J: TRBJ2-1; CDR3: ASSQSLVTEQF
V: TRBV10-3; J: TRBJ2-7; CDR3: AISDAGTAYEQY
V: TRBV27; J: TRBJ2-1; CDR3: ASSFLAGASYNEQF
V: TRBV5-1; J: TRBJ1-2; CDR3: ASSRTVDNYGYT
V: TRBV9; J: TRBJ1-1; CDR3: ASSADSMNTEAF
V: TRBV6-2/TRBV6-3; J: TRBJ1-5; CDR3: ASSEQGKRASNQPQH
V: TRBV28; J: TRBJ1-1; CDR3: ASSPRGPWGGEAF
V: TRBV29-1; J: TRBJ1-1; CDR3: SVEGVGRNTEAF
V: TRBV7-2; J: TRBJ1-2; CDR3: ASSLSGTHYGYT
V: TRBV19; J: TRBJ2-7; CDR3: ASSPGGIKSYEQY
V: TRBV19; J: TRBJ1-2; CDR3: ASILDGQGSSGYT
V: TRBV6-2/TRBV6-3; J: TRBJ2-7; CDR3: ASSYSGLASGEQY
V: TRBV30; J: TRBJ1-2; CDR3: AWSTRGLGYT
V: TRBV5-1; J: TRBJ1-2; CDR3: ASSLTASGYT
V: TRBV28; J: TRBJ2-3; CDR3: ASRKAGGHSYTDTQY
V: TRBV2; J: TRBJ1-4; CDR3: ASSLRVGGFALF
V: TRBV6-5; J: TRBJ1-2; CDR3: ASSLGQHYGYT
V: TRBV7-8; J: TRBJ1-2; CDR3: ASSLKGGRYGYT
V: TRBV11-3; J: TRBJ2-1; CDR3: ASSPGIRQGIYNEQF
V: TRBV11-3; J: TRBJ1-1; CDR3: ASSQGAFTEAF
V: TRBV13; J: TRBJ2-1; CDR3: ASSSRTQRVARAYNEQF
V: TRBV27; J: TRBJ1-6; CDR3: ASSLEVPDYNSPLH
V: TRBV6-5; J: TRBJ2-7; CDR3: ASRARDRGSYEQY
V: TRBV19; J: TRBJ1-4; CDR3: ASSDPGQGIEKLF
V: TRBV6-6; J: TRBJ1-5; CDR3: ASSYTTGTGNQPQH
V: TRBV28; J: TRBJ1-5; CDR3: ASSRTSRLLPQH
V: TRBV7-9; J: TRBJ1-1; CDR3: VSSNDRREAF
V: TRBV11-2; J: TRBJ1-3; CDR3: ASSRTGTGPGNTIY
V: TRBV9; J: TRBJ2-3; CDR3: ASSFEGAGGDTQY
V: TRBV5-5; J: TRBJ2-7; CDR3: ASSLIWTGAEQY
V: TRBV12-3/TRBV12-4; J: TRBJ1-1; CDR3: ASSPNRARAF
V: TRBV24-1; J: TRBJ1-1; CDR3: AARGALNTEAF
V: TRBV27; J: TRBJ1-1; CDR3: ASSSAVGAEAF
V: TRBV29-1; J: TRBJ2-3; CDR3: SVEGQVITDTQY
V: TRBV5-1; J: TRBJ2-3; CDR3: ASSSGLAGGPSSREDTQY
V: TRBV6-5; J: TRBJ2-7; CDR3: ASSYGSHEQY
V: TRBV18; J: TRBJ1-1; CDR3: ASSPTGTKNTEAF
V: TRBV25-1; J: TRBJ2-1; CDR3: ASEGPRDEQF
V: TRBV30; J: TRBJ2-7; CDR3: AWKDRDSYEQY
V: TRBV4-3; J: TRBJ1-2; CDR3: ASSRTGDGYT
V: TRBV2; J: TRBJ1-5; CDR3: ASSGGTGGSQPQH
V: TRBV18; J: TRBJ1-6; CDR3: ASSGGLTDSPLH
V: TRBV18; J: TRBJ2-1; CDR3: ASSPTQEATYNEQF
V: TRBV27; J: TRBJ1-4; CDR3: ASSTRNRGHNEKLF
V: TRBV20-1; J: TRBJ2-5; CDR3: SAIDGRAGETQY
V: TRBV28; J: TRBJ1-5; CDR3: ASSPSKFSDRGEPQH